The 15 T cell receptor beta chains below come from one sample, sequenced in a study of regulatory T cells in long-lasting Graves disease. In building TCR beta libraries, iRepertoire HTBI primers were used together with Arm-PCR of CDR3 regions. TCRdb passed the multiplex PCR reads through MiXCR, listing each CDR3 protein once. The repertoire holds roughly 520,000 distinct CDR3 sequences, with more than 10% as singletons. Regarding time point: newly diagnosed GD, antithyroid drugs for less than 3 months. The TCR library used RNA extracted from PBMCs. The same sample was also used in a study of T cells in Graves' hyperthyroidism and ophthalmopathy.

The sequences come from peripheral blood mononuclear cells (PBMCs), collected at new diagnosis, from a patient treated with antithyroid drugs. Every receptor here comes from a woman between 25 and 40 years old with Graves disease.

This clonotype has just a few counts. The chain uses TRBV10-2 and TRBJ2-7; tentative D call: TRBD2 (7 bases). The CDR3 is 18 amino acids. V lost 3 bases to trimming and J lost 0 bases, with 21 bases between them. From germline, CDR1 is WSHSY and CDR2 SAAADI. Here the CDR3 reads CASSDPWVGRGPSYEQYF. CDR3 nucleotides: TGCGCCAGCAGTGACCCGTGGGTAGGGCGGGGGCCCTCCTACGAGCAGTACTTC.

This clonotype has a count of ten or more. This rearrangement joins TRBV6-2 or TRBV6-3 to TRBJ1-1, with D possibly TRBD1 on 5 matching bases. Germline loops: CDR1 MNHEY, CDR2 SVGEGT. This CDR3 is 15 amino acids long. V was clipped by 8 bases and J by 5 bases, with 21 bases between them. CDR3 sequence reads: CASGTSTEGWTEAFF. The CDR3 DNA sequence: TGTGCCAGCGGAACCTCGACAGAGGGGTGGACTGAAGCTTTCTTT.

This chain connects TRBV18 to TRBJ1-1; D call uncertain. Between the trimmed V and J ends, which lost 4 bases and 3 bases, there was a span of 6 bases. There are 12 residues in the CDR3. Germline CDR1 KGHSH, CDR2 LQKENI. The DNA for the CDR3 is TGTGCCAGCTCACGATCGTACACTGAAGCTTTCTTT. Translated, it gives CASSRSYTEAFF.

Ten or more counts support this clonotype. The gene calls are TRBV7-8 and TRBJ2-3, with 8 bases that match TRBD2. V dropped 0 bases and J dropped 5; count of bases not matched to a gene: 10. The germline CDR1 and CDR2 sequences are SGHVS and FQNEAQ. The CDR3 is made up of 17 amino acids. The CDR3 loop reads CASSLAGAGALGDTQYF. The CDR3 DNA reads TGTGCCAGCAGCTTAGCTGGAGCGGGGGCCTTAGGAGATACGCAGTATTTT.

This clonotype was recorded at least ten times. CDR3 nucleotides: TGTGCCAGCAGGACAGGGATTCTTAGCAATCAGCCCCAGCATTTT. It yields the protein CASRTGILSNQPQHF. The rearrangement links TRBV6-1 to TRBJ1-5; 7 positions agree with TRBD1. CDR3 length equals 15 residues. V dropped 6 bases and J dropped 0; count of bases not matched to a gene: 5. Germline loops: CDR1 MNHNS, CDR2 SASEGT.

This clonotype was seen many times. This chain joins TRBV20-1 and TRBJ2-7; D unresolved. The CDR3 sequence is 12 residues long. Per germline, CDR1 DFQATT and CDR2 SNEGSKA (reference sequence). The V and J ends lost 0 bases and 2 bases respectively, with 5 bases between them. In nucleotides, the CDR3 is TGCAGTGCTAGAGACAGTACCTACGAGCAGTACTTC. It yields the protein CSARDSTYEQYF.

V gene TRBV20-1 combines with J gene TRBJ1-2; 10 bases are a match to TRBD1. Trimming at V came to 4 bases and at J to 4 bases, leaving 15 bases not matched to a gene. The germline V gene has CDR1 DFQATT and CDR2 SNEGSKA (reference sequence). The CDR3 loop spans 17 amino acids. CDR3 sequence: CSAIDRGQGKEFYGYTF. The CDR3 DNA reads TGCAGTGCTATAGACCGGGGACAGGGGAAGGAATTCTATGGCTACACCTTC.

This chain links TRBV7-8 with TRBJ1-6; TRBD1 might be the D (6 bases). The CDR3 has 14 residues. CDR1 and CDR2 (germline): SGHVS, FQNEAQ. The ends were cut back, 5 bases at V and 9 bases at J, with 14 bases in the middle. CDR3 nucleotide sequence: TGTGCCAGCAGCCTTATGGGGGGCGGTTCACCCCTCCACTTT. Its protein is CASSLMGGGSPLHF. Full variable domain (outside the CDR3, taken from reference TRBV7-8 and TRBJ1-6): GAGVSQSPRYKVAKRGQDVALRCDPISGHVSLFWYQQALGQGPEFLTYFQNEAQLDKSGLPSDRFFAERPEGSVSTLKIQRTQQEDSAVYLCASSLMGGGSPLHFGNGTRLTVT.

This chain joins TRBV6-1 and TRBJ1-3, with D unresolved. The CDR3 length is 14 residues. CDR1 and CDR2 from the germline V gene are MNHNS and SASEGT. V lost 4 bases and J lost 0, with 7 bases in between. CDR3 sequence: CASSGQNSGNTIYF. The CDR3 nucleotides are TGTGCCAGCAGTGGGCAGAACTCTGGAAACACCATATATTTT.

This clonotype was seen many times. The genes are TRBV6-1 and TRBJ2-5; D unclear. V lost 7 bases and J lost 5, with 14 bases in between. The CDR3 sequence is 13 residues long. Per the germline V gene, CDR1 is MNHNS and CDR2 is SASEGT. The CDR3 loop reads CASKNRGPETQYF. In nucleotides, the CDR3 is TGTGCCAGCAAGAACCGAGGTCCGGAGACCCAGTACTTC.

This clonotype was seen only a few times. The genes are TRBV4-2 and TRBJ2-7; the match to TRBD1 covers 7 bases. From germline, CDR1 is LGHNA and CDR2 YNFKEQ. CDR3 length: 17 amino acids. V was clipped by 1 base and J by 0 bases; unmatched bases: 9. As DNA, the CDR3 is TGTGCCAGCAGCCAAGCAGCCTTGACAGGGAGCTCCTACGAGCAGTACTTC. Translation gives CASSQAALTGSSYEQYF.

V gene TRBV15 combines with J gene TRBJ2-7, with TRBD2 as a possible D gene (6 bases). CDR1 and CDR2 (germline): LNHNV, YYDKDF (reference sequence). The CDR3 loop spans 15 amino acids. Trimming pared 1 base from V and 0 bases from J, leaving 10 bases between. The CDR3 DNA sequence: TGTGCCACCAGCAGAGGCGGGATCAGCTCCTACGAGCAGTACTTC. Translating gives CATSRGGISSYEQYF.

This clonotype was seen many times. J is TRBJ1-4 and V is TRBV5-1; D remains ambiguous. The CDR3 has 14 amino acids. CDR1 is SGHRS and CDR2 is YFSETQ in the germline V gene. V was pared by 4 bases and J by 4 bases, with 11 bases between. The CDR3 is CASSGGRYNEKLFF. CDR3 sequence (DNA): TGCGCCAGCAGCGGTGGACGGTATAATGAAAAACTGTTTTTT. The entire variable domain, with the rest obtained from reference TRBV5-1 and TRBJ1-4, is as follows: KAGVTQTPRYLIKTRGQQVTLSCSPISGHRSVSWYQQTPGQGLQFLFEYFSETQRNKGNFPGRFSGRQFSNSRSEMNVSTLELGDSALYLCASSGGRYNEKLFFGSGTQLSVL.

This clonotype appeared many times. The chain has TRBV27 and TRBJ2-7; possible D gene TRBD2, 6 bases. Trimming pared 6 bases from V and 3 bases from J, leaving 27 bases between. Germline V lookup: CDR1 MNHEY, CDR2 SMNVEV (reference sequence). This CDR3 spans 18 amino acids. The CDR3 spells CASSPRTGSGTRYYEQYF. For the CDR3, the DNA is TGTGCCAGCAGCCCACGCACGGGTTCCGGGACTCGATACTACGAGCAGTACTTC.

This clonotype was observed a handful of times. This chain links TRBV18 with TRBJ1-3; a weak D match, TRBD1 (5 bases). Germline V gene data show CDR1 as KGHSH and CDR2 as LQKENI. The CDR3 extends over 14 amino acids. Trimming shortened V by 3 bases and J by 3 bases, and 9 bases separated the two germline ends. The CDR3 reads CASSPGTIGNTIYF. CDR3 bases: TGTGCCAGCTCACCGGGGACGATTGGAAACACCATATATTTT.